This paragraph covers one T cell receptor (beta chain) sequence. The antigen is unknown. This sample was taken from a study of blood T cells in healthy people across ages. The CDR3 spans 15 residues. Germline-derived CDR1 and CDR2 are PRHDT and FYEKMQ (reference sequence). V shed 5 bases, J shed 3 bases, and the junction held 7 bases outside the gene matches. Study outcomes and limitations: Naive CD4+ cells and diversity were both higher in long-lived donors than in aged donors. Age showed a roughly linear inverse relationship with TCR beta diversity per million T cells. Possibly confounding the expanded clonotype changes was the fact that donor CMV status was unknown.

Combining a sample-barcoded 5' primer with a J-beta primer mix, a second PCR ran for roughly 7 to 12 cycles. TCRdb processed the 5' RACE reads anew with MiXCR; each CDR3 protein has one entry. The sample carries some 1,800,000 distinct CDR3 sequences, about two fifths recorded once. The sequence was collected from a human donor in good health. The chain employs TRBV13 and TRBJ2-3; 8 bases are a match to TRBD2. The sample taken for sequencing was blood. In DNA, the CDR3 is TGTGCCAGCAGCCACAACGGGGGGGCGACAGATACGCAGTATTTT. Translating gives CASSHNGGATDTQYF.